This T cell receptor (beta chain) was obtained from a study of cytomegalovirus exposure and HLA in healthy donors. Study-wide points: Analysis was carried out at a later point, and it linked a missense DCLRE1C variant to TCR beta V- and J-gene trimming. Previous analysis showed most TCR beta V segments were productive about 90% or about 30% of the time.

This CDR3 contains 16 residues. J was trimmed by 3 bases and V by 2 bases; bases with no gene match: 7. The germline gives CDR1 LGHNA, CDR2 YNFKEQ. The primer mix had 60 Vbeta and 13 Jbeta primers. Sequenced by immunoSEQ multiplex PCR; TCRdb stores in-frame clones only, minus some. The table lists 25,000 to 40,000 clones. Turning to this clone: Its specificity is unknown.

This chain connects TRBV4-2 to TRBJ2-3, with 8 bases matching TRBD2. The sequence derives from a female donor in good health and CMV-seronegative. Sequencing used PBMCs. The CDR3 DNA follows: TGTGCCAGCAGCCAAAGCGATCAGCGGGGGACAGATACGCAGTATTTT. This gives the protein CASSQSDQRGTDTQYF.